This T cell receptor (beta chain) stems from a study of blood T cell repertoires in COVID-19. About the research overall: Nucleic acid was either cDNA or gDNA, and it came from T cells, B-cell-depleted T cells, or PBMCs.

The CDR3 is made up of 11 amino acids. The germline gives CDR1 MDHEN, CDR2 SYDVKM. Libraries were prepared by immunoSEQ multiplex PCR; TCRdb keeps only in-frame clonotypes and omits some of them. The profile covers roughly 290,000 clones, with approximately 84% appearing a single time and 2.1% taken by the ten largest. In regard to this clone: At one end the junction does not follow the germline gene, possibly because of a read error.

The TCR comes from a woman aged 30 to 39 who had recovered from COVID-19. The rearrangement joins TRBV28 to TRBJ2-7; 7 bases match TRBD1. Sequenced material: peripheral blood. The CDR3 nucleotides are TGTGCCAGCAGTACCGGGACAGCCGCCTTCTTC. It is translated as CASSTGTAAFF.